This T cell receptor (beta chain) comes out of a study of T cells in localized non-small cell lung cancer. The study, taken as a whole, reports: Multi-region tumor sequencing was not done, so intratumor heterogeneity could not be excluded. Higher blood T cell density tracked longer overall survival.

Method: immunoSEQ multiplex PCR; TCRdb's copy keeps in-frame clones and lacks some. The sample holds about 52,000 clones, 86% seen once. A word on this clone: The antigen remains unidentified.

The CDR3 extends over 16 amino acids. Trimming removed 5 bases from V and 5 bases from J; junction bases left unmatched: 9. Germline V gene lookup returns CDR1 SGHTA and CDR2 FQGTGA. This TCR came from a male donor aged 60 or over with stage III squamous cell lung carcinoma. J is TRBJ2-2 and V is TRBV7-3, with 9 bases matching TRBD1. This material consisted of peripheral blood, taken before any cancer treatment. DNA of the CDR3: TGTGCCAGCAGCCCAACCGGGACAGGGAGAACCGGGGAGCTGTTTTTT. It codes for CASSPTGTGRTGELFF.